This T cell receptor (beta chain) was profiled in a study of regulatory T cells in long-lasting Graves disease. Turning to the study itself: Over-5-year antithyroid drug use with positive TSH receptor antibodies defined persistent Graves' disease in the study.

Time point denoted: persistent/refractory GD, antithyroid drugs over 5 years with positive TRAb. There was RNA extracted from PBMCs, and the TCR library was made from it. Clinicians diagnosed Graves' disease using American Thyroid Association guidelines. For this clonotype: Its target is unknown.

With iRepertoire HTBI primers and Arm-PCR of CDR3 regions, TCR beta libraries were built. TCRdb analysed the multiplex PCR reads with MiXCR anew, one entry per CDR3 protein. The table records some 470,000 distinct CDR3 sequences, 20% to 25% of them present only once. General study results and limits: Persistent patients had more shared public clonotypes (fewer than 3,000) than new patients (roughly 900). Persistent Graves' patients showed less TCR diversity than newly diagnosed patients showed.

The CDR3 runs to 14 residues. Trimming stripped 2 bases from V and 4 bases from J, with 11 bases between. Germline V gives CDR1 LNHDA, CDR2 SQIVND (reference sequence). The sequenced sample was peripheral blood mononuclear cells (PBMCs), obtained when the disease was refractory, from a patient treated with antithyroid drugs. This rearrangement joins TRBV19 to TRBJ1-1; the D is unclear. The receptor was isolated from a female donor with Graves disease. DNA for the CDR3: TGTGCCAGTAGTATAACCCAGGACGGCACTGAAGCTTTCTTT. Encoded protein: CASSITQDGTEAFF.